These 20 T cell receptor beta chains share one sample of origin, sequenced in a study of Ad26.COV2.S vaccination and SARS-CoV-2 variants. TCRdb's copy holds only in-frame clones and misses some; the assay was immunoSEQ multiplex PCR. The repertoire holds about 350,000 clones, with 92% as singletons. Sequences were derived from peripheral blood, sampled after recovery from COVID-19. The receptors stem from a human donor who had recovered from COVID-19.

The J gene is TRBJ2-7, the V gene TRBV12-3 or TRBV12-4, with D uncertain. V was cut by 3 bases and J by 5 bases, with 8 bases left in between. The CDR3 runs to 12 residues. CDR3 sequence: CASSFVRDEQYF. CDR3 sequence (DNA): TGTGCCAGCAGTTTCGTTAGGGACGAGCAGTACTTC.

The V and J genes are TRBV19 and TRBJ2-2, with a weak D call TRBD2 (6 bases). The germline V gene has CDR1 LNHDA and CDR2 SQIVND (reference sequence). CDR3 length: 15 residues. V lost 6 bases and J 0 bases, leaving 11 bases between the germline ends. The CDR3 DNA is TGTGCCAGTAGCGCGGGGCATACGAACACCGGGGAGCTGTTTTTT. Its translation is CASSAGHTNTGELFF.

The V and J genes are TRBV11-3 and TRBJ2-7; TRBD1 matches at 9 bases. Germline assignment: CDR1 SGHNT and CDR2 YENEEA. Trimming removed 5 bases from V and 2 bases from J; junction bases left unmatched: 7. This CDR3 has 15 residues. CDR3 bases: TGTGCCAGCAGCGTGAGGACAGGGGATCCCTACGAGCAGTACTTC. Its protein is CASSVRTGDPYEQYF.

This clone was counted only a few times. This CDR3 reads CASSNPTGGANYGYTF. In nucleotides, the CDR3 is TGTGCCAGCAGCAACCCCACAGGGGGAGCTAACTATGGCTACACCTTC. The gene calls are TRBV6-2 or TRBV6-3 and TRBJ1-2; 8 bases map to TRBD1. CDR1 and CDR2 from the germline V gene are MNHEY and SVGEGT. This CDR3 comprises 16 residues. The junction had 9 bases not matched to a gene; V was cut back by 6 bases and J by 0 bases.

As for this clone: Other nucleotide sequences in the sample specify the same CDR3. The V call is TRBV3-1 (or the pseudogene TRBV3-2), the J call TRBJ1-5; the D gene is possibly TRBD1 (5 bases). Looked up from germline, CDR1 is LGHDT and CDR2 is YNNKEL (reference sequence). The CDR3 spans 13 residues. Deletions cut 1 base from V and 5 bases from J, with 6 bases between. The CDR3 protein is CASSQGRDQPQHF. As DNA, the CDR3 is TGTGCCAGCAGCCAAGGCAGGGATCAGCCCCAGCATTTT.

The chain combines TRBV6-4 with TRBJ1-1; a weak D match, TRBD1 (5 bases). Germline assignment: CDR1 MRHNA and CDR2 SNTAGT. This CDR3 is built from 16 residues. V was pared by 2 bases and J by 1 base, with 14 bases between. The CDR3 sequence is CASSDNPTRGNTEAFF. The CDR3 region has the DNA TGTGCCAGCAGTGACAACCCGACAAGGGGGAACACTGAAGCTTTCTTT.

V is TRBV7-8 and J is TRBJ1-2; 8 nucleotides align to TRBD1. This CDR3 region has 14 residues. J lost 6 bases, V lost 2 bases, and 5 bases had no gene match. The germline gives CDR1 SGHVS, CDR2 FQNEAQ. In nucleotides, the CDR3 is TGTGCCAGCAGCTTACAGGCAGGGGGCCATGGCTACACCTTC. This gives the protein CASSLQAGGHGYTF.

This chain joins TRBV12-5 and TRBJ2-1; D remains ambiguous. The CDR3 extends over 15 amino acids. Per the germline V gene, CDR1 is LGHNT and CDR2 is FRNRAP. V was cut by 2 bases and J by 3 bases, with 11 bases left in between. CDR3 nucleotides: TGTGCTAGTGGTTTGAAGACCGGGCGCTACAATGAGCAGTTCTTC. It codes for CASGLKTGRYNEQFF. Complete variable domain (other parts from reference TRBV12-5 and TRBJ2-1): DARVTQTPRHKVTEMGQEVTMRCQPILGHNTVFWYRQTMMQGLELLAYFRNRAPLDDSGMPKDRFSAEMPDATLATLKIQPSEPRDSAVYFCASGLKTGRYNEQFFGPGTRLTVL.

The genes are TRBV4-1 and TRBJ2-2; 9 bases agree with TRBD2. This CDR3 contains 19 residues. J gave up 7 bases and V 0 bases, and 15 bases lay outside the gene matches. The germline CDR1 and CDR2 sequences are MGHRA and YSYEKL. The CDR3 sequence is CASSQDLFGLAGVGGELFF. The DNA of the CDR3 is TGCGCCAGCAGCCAAGATCTTTTCGGCTTAGCGGGGGTAGGCGGGGAGCTGTTTTTT.

V is TRBV11-2 and J is TRBJ1-1, with 7 bases aligning to TRBD1. CDR1 and CDR2 from the germline V gene are SGHAT and FQNNGV. The CDR3 has 13 amino acids. With V trimmed by 3 bases and J by 6 bases, 4 bases remained unmatched. This chain's CDR3 is CASSFTGVAEAFF. The CDR3, as DNA: TGTGCCAGCAGCTTCACAGGGGTCGCTGAAGCTTTCTTT.

This chain connects TRBV9 to TRBJ2-5, with D tentatively TRBD2 (6 bases). Trimming removed 4 bases from V and 5 bases from J, with 21 bases in between. CDR3 length: 16 amino acids. CDR1 and CDR2 (germline): SGDLS, YYNGEE. The CDR3 here is CASSPRRGQSVETQYF. The CDR3 coding sequence is TGTGCCAGCAGCCCCCGGAGGGGCCAATCGGTGGAGACCCAGTACTTC.

This clone has more than one count but fewer than ten. The V and J genes are TRBV4-1 and TRBJ1-2; tentative D call: TRBD1 (6 bases). V lost 4 bases, J lost 1 base, and 19 bases lay in between. CDR3 size: 17 residues. Looked up from germline, CDR1 is MGHRA and CDR2 is YSYEKL. The CDR3 is CASSPKIGTYGNYGYTF. In nucleotides, the CDR3 is TGCGCCAGCAGCCCAAAGATCGGGACATACGGTAACTATGGCTACACCTTC.

The rearrangement uses TRBV19 and TRBJ1-5; no firm D call. V dropped 6 bases and J dropped 1 base, with 10 bases sitting between them. The CDR3 is 14 amino acids. The germline gives CDR1 LNHDA, CDR2 SQIVND (reference sequence). The CDR3 DNA sequence: TGTGCCAGTAGCATGAAAGAAAGCAATCAGCCCCAGCATTTT. This gives the protein CASSMKESNQPQHF.

V gene TRBV2 combines with J gene TRBJ2-2; a possible D gene is TRBD1 (8 bases). Germline V CDR1 and CDR2: SNHLY, FYNNEI. The CDR3 extends over 15 amino acids. Trimming removed 6 bases at V and 4 bases at J, with 15 bases between. CDR3 DNA: TGTGCCAGCAGGGCACAGGGGGGGATCACCGGGGAGCTGTTTTTT. Translating gives CASRAQGGITGELFF.

This chain joins TRBV5-1 and TRBJ1-1, with 7 positions matching TRBD1. Germline trimming cut 1 base from V and 8 bases from J; bases unmatched to any gene: 5. Per germline, CDR1 SGHRS and CDR2 YFSETQ. The CDR3 is 13 residues long. The CDR3 DNA follows: TGCGCCAGCAGCTTGCAAGAGACAGGGGAAGCTTTCTTT. It specifies CASSLQETGEAFF.

The chain joins TRBV7-8 to TRBJ2-7; 7 bases are a match to TRBD1. The germline gives CDR1 SGHVS, CDR2 FQNEAQ. CDR3 length: 15 residues. V gave up 5 bases and J gave up 4 bases; unmatched junction bases: 11. CDR3: CASSSQVRGQYEQYF. In DNA form, the CDR3 reads TGTGCCAGCAGCAGCCAAGTGAGGGGGCAATACGAGCAGTACTTC.

CDR3 region: CASSGLNSPLHF. CDR3 bases: TGTGCCAGCAGCGGATTGAATTCACCCCTCCACTTT. The V gene is TRBV6-5, the J gene TRBJ1-6; D gene uncertain. The germline CDR1 and CDR2 sequences are MNHEY and SVGAGI. Between the trimmed V and J ends, which lost 6 bases and 7 bases, there was a span of 7 bases. The CDR3 contains 12 residues.

The count of this clone is one. The J gene is TRBJ1-2, the V gene TRBV7-9, with no clear D. Germline V CDR1 and CDR2: SEHNR, FQNEAQ (reference sequence). CDR3 length: 14 amino acids. V lost 4 bases to trimming and J lost 2 bases, with 11 bases between them. CDR3 loop: CASSSKTQNYGYTF. The DNA for the CDR3 is TGTGCCAGCAGCTCGAAAACACAAAACTATGGCTACACCTTC.

V and J are TRBV2 and TRBJ1-5; D is unclear. This CDR3 region has 16 residues. Trimming cost V 3 bases and J 10 bases, with 22 bases left between them. Germline V gene sequence: CDR1 SNHLY, CDR2 FYNNEI. The CDR3 nucleotides are TGTGCCAGCAGTGATTCACCTAGGGTCCTCTCTGTCCCCCAGCATTTT. Amino acids: CASSDSPRVLSVPQHF.

This clone occurred once. The chain links TRBV2 to TRBJ2-6; no reliable D call. Germline values: CDR1 SNHLY, CDR2 FYNNEI. V was pared by 8 bases and J by 2 bases, with 16 bases between. The CDR3 is 16 amino acids. The CDR3 here is CASGRSRAAGANVLTF. The CDR3 coding sequence is TGTGCCAGCGGAAGGAGTCGGGCAGCTGGGGCCAACGTCCTGACTTTC. The full variable domain, with the rest looked up from reference TRBV2 and TRBJ2-6, is EPEVTQTPSHQVTQMGQEVILRCVPISNHLYFYWYRQILGQKVEFLVSFYNNEISEKSEIFDDQFSVERPDGSNFTLKIRSTKLEDSAMYFCASGRSRAAGANVLTFGAGSRLTVL.